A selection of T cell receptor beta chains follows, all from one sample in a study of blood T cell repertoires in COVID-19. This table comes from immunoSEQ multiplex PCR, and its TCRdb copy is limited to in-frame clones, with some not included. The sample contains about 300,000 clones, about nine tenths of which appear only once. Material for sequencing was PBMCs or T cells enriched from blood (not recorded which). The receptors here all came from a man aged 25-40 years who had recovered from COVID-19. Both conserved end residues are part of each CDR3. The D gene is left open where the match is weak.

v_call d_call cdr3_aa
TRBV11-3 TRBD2 CASSFTSGAGLVFF
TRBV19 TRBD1 CASSADREAYGYTF
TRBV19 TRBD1 CASSSYRDSQYGYTF
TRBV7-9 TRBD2 CASGEGETQYF
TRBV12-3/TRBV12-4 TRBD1 CASSITGVETQYF
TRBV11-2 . CASSLAGQMKETQYF
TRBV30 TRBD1 CAWSPGTGGHQPQHF
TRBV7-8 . CASSFGDTNEKLFF
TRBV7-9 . CASSSSLLSRDQQYF
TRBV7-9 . CASSFTGVNTEAFF
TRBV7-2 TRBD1 CASSSQAGGLTEAFF
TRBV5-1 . CASSSADITYGYTF
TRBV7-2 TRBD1 CASSFNREGGPWYF
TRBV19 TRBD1 CASSISTGGQGNYGYTF
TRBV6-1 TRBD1 CASSEPDRGGYEQYF
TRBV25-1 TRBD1 CATSGGSGYTF
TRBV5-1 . CASSITSQSNTGELFF
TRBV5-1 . CASSIEDGGRWPQHF
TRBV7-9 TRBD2 CASSGGTSGSTDTQYF
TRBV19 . CATEGDVSNQPQHF
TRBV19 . CASSTGEASDTQYF
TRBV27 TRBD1 CASSLNYRGRGYTF
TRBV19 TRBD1 CASSAGQGISGANVLTF
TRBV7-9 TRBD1 CASRTTPGQGKDTEAFF
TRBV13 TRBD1 CASSRQGPQKMTEAFF
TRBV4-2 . CASSQERTAGNTIYF
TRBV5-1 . CASSLQDREADTQYF
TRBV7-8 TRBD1 CASSLGGQGGNTIYF
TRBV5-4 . CASSLTRQIDTEAFF
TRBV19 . CASTPLAGAAVNSPLHF
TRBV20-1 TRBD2 CSASRLAGYEQYF
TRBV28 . CASSSVMNTEAFF
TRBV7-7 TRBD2 CASSLATGTSGRINTQYF
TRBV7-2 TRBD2 CASSSSSGVNYNEQFF
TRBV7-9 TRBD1 CASSGDRAREKLFF
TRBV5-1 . CASSFEGENIQYF
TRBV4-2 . CASSQDSPDGSRLNEQFF
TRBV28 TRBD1 CASSPNPGTGGFYNSPLHF
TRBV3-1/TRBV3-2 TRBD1 CASSQRSGGASGEQYF
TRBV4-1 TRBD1 CASSQSDRATFF
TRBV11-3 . CASSPRGGRNTEAFF
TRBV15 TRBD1 CATSREPPGQGYYGYTF
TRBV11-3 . CASSLMVVRGGFYEQFF
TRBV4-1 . CASSHTGRGIGNQPQHF
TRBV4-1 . CASSQSIRNTEAFF
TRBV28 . CASTRRVSNQPQHF
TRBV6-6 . CASSRLVGAQANYGYTF
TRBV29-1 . CSVESGKGYGYTF
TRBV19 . CASSAGPGNTQYF
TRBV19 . CASSPTVVGGQPQHF
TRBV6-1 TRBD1 CASSEAGGARNEQFF
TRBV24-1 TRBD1 CATSDPGRQGRETQYF
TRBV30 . CAWSAVGQGFF
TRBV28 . CASSLWDSVSPDTQYF
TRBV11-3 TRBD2 CASSLSSGNYNEQFF
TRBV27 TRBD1 CASSSYGQGFNYGYTF
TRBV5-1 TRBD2 CASSLVVRGGYNEQFF
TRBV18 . CASSLLDKATEAFF
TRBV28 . CASSLRQLIEAFF